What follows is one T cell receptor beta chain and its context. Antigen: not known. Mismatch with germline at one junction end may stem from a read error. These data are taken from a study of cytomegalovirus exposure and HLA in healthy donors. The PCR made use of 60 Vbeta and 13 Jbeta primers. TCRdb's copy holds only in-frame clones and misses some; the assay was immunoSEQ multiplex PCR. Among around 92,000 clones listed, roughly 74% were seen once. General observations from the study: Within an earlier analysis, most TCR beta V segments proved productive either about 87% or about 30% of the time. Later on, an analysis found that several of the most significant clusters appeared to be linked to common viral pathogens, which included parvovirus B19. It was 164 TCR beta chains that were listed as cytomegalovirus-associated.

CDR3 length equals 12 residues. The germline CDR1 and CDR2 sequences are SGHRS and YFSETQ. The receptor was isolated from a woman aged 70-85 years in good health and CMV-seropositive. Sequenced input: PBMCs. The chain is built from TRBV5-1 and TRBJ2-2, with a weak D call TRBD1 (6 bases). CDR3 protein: CTSSSRDRELFF. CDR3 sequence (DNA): TGCACCAGCAGCTCCCGGGACAGGGAGCTGTTTTTT.